The sample holds one count of the clone carrying this T cell receptor beta chain. Antigen unknown. Being one base from a much bigger clone, this may be a read error. The data belong to a study of early T cells in non-severe SARS-CoV-2 infection. For the study at large: Bulk RNA from unsorted whole blood was sequenced; chains were unpaired.

Individual cDNA molecules were tagged with unique molecular identifiers, the study reported. TCRdb fed the 5' RACE reads into MiXCR, producing one record per CDR3 protein. The sample yields approximately 65,000 distinct CDR3 sequences, roughly an eighth seen once. Study-wide results and caveats: VDJdb-based matching was biased toward anti-spike CD8 responses and missed private and CD4 specificities.

This TCR came from an adult who was a healthcare worker with PCR-confirmed SARS-CoV-2 infection or an uninfected control (not recorded which). The sample consisted of whole blood.

The CDR3 DNA sequence: TGTGCCGGCAGCTCCCAACCTTATAGCACAGATACGCAGTATTTT. Translating it yields CAGSSQPYSTDTQYF. The chain recombines TRBV7-6 with TRBJ2-3; D remains ambiguous. The CDR3 spans 15 residues. Germline V gene data show CDR1 as SGHVS and CDR2 as FNYEAQ.